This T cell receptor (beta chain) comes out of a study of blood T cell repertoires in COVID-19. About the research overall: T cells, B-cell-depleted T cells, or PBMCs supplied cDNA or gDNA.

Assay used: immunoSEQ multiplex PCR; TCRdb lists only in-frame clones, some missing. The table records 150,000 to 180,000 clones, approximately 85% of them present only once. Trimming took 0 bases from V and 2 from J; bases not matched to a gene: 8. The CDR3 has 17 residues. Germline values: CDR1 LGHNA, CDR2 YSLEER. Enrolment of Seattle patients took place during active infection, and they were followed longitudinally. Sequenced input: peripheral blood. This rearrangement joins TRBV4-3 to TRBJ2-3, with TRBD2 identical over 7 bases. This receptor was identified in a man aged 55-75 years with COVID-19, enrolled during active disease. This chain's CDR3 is CASSQDMPGGPTDTQYF. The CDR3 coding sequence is TGCGCCAGCAGCCAAGATATGCCGGGAGGACCCACAGATACGCAGTATTTT.